Listed here is a single T cell receptor (beta chain). The record originates from a study of blood T cell repertoires in COVID-19. Whole-study context: Researchers got acute and convalescent COVID-19 samples from the United States, Italy and Spain. The analysed material was cDNA or gDNA that came from T cells, B-cell-depleted T cells, or PBMCs.

Authors' data handling: Amplification with reference gene primers provided the estimates of nucleated cell counts. Sequenced by immunoSEQ multiplex PCR; TCRdb stores in-frame clones only, minus some. V and J calls plus clone size are reproduced from that table; the DNA served to infer D and trimming. The sample consists of 95,000 to 100,000 clones, approximately 84% of them appearing once. The V gene end was trimmed by 7 bases and the J gene end by 2 bases; junction bases not matched to a gene: 13. Germline V CDR1 and CDR2: KGHDR, SFDVKD. The CDR3 is 16 amino acids. This clonotype originated in an elderly woman with acute or convalescent COVID-19. V and J are TRBV24-1 and TRBJ2-7, with 7 nucleotides matching TRBD1. Specimen: peripheral blood. The CDR3, as DNA: TGTGCCACCAGCCCCTTACAGGGGTTGGTACCCTACGAGCAGTACTTC. Its protein product is CATSPLQGLVPYEQYF.